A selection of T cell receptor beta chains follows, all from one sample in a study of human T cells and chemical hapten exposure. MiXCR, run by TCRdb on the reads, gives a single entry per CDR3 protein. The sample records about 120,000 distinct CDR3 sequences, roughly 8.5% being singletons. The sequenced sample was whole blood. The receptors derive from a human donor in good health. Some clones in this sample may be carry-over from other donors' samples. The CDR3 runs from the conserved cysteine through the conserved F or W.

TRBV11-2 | CASRSPGQGAMGYTF
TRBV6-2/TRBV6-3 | CATPIREGETGELFF
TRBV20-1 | CSADTEASPRSNEQFF
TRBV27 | CASRPPMAGRYKNIQYF
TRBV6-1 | CASSATVNNSPLHF
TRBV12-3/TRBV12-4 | CASSVLAGAPSTDTQYF
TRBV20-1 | CSASRYNEQFF
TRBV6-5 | CASSYSTGTTGNTIYF
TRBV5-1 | CASSPGQWNTEAFF
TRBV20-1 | CSAIRSGGAYNEQFF
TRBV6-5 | CASSLAGVDVNTGELFF
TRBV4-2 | CASSQTTGTGPDGPLHF
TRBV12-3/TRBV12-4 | CASTPSGGGDNEQFF
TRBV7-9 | CASSTGAGQFSYEQYF